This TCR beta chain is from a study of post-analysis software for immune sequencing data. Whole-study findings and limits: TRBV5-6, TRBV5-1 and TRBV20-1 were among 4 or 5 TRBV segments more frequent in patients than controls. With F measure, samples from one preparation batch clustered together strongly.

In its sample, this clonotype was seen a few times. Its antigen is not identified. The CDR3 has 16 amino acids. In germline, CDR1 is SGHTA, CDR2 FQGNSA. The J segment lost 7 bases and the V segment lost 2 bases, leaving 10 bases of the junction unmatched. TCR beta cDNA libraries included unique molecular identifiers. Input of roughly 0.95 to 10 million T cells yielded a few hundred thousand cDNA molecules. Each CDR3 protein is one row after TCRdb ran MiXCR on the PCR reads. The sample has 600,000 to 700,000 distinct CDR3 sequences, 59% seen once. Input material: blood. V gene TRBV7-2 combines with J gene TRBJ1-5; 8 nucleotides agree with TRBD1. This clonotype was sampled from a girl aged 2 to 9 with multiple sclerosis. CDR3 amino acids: CASSLRMTGARQPQHF. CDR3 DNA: TGTGCCAGCAGCTTACGGATGACAGGGGCACGCCAGCCCCAGCATTTT.